This T cell receptor beta chain was observed in a study of early T cells in non-severe SARS-CoV-2 infection. Study summary: Sequencing of bulk RNA from unsorted whole blood was done, without chain pairing. Findings and caveats of the study: CD4 and private specificities were missed by VDJdb matching, which favored anti-spike CD8 responses.

Trimming left V 1 base short and J 4 bases short, with 9 bases between. CDR3 size: 14 residues. CDR1 KGHDR and CDR2 SFDVKD come from the germline V gene. From the 5' RACE reads, TCRdb called clonotypes with MiXCR, one entry per CDR3 protein. Of roughly 35,000 distinct CDR3 sequences listed, roughly 9.3% are singletons. The sample holds a few counts of this clonotype. Its antigen is not known. This TCR was recovered from an adult who was a healthcare worker with PCR-confirmed SARS-CoV-2 infection or an uninfected control (not recorded which). The V and J genes are TRBV24-1 and TRBJ2-5; no clear D. The sample was whole blood. The CDR3 bases are TGTGCCACCAGTGATTTCGCGACACCAGAGACCCAGTACTTC. This translates into CATSDFATPETQYF.